This TCR beta chain was sequenced during a study of brain T cells in children with intractable seizures. The CDR3 extends over 13 amino acids. The V end was cut by 1 base, the J end by 3 bases, with 7 bases between. Germline V gene sequence: CDR1 SGDLS, CDR2 YYNGEE. TCRdb's copy holds only in-frame clones and misses some; the assay was immunoSEQ multiplex PCR. The sample shows 62,000 or so clones, about 96% of them seen only once. This TCR derives from a boy in the first two years of life with focal cortical dysplasia and intractable seizures. The specimen comprised peripheral blood, sampled at surgery. This chain joins TRBV9 and TRBJ2-5; maybe TRBD2 (5 bases). CDR3 DNA sequence: TGTGCCAGCAGCGTAACGGGGAAAGAGACCCAGTACTTC. It yields the protein CASSVTGKETQYF.